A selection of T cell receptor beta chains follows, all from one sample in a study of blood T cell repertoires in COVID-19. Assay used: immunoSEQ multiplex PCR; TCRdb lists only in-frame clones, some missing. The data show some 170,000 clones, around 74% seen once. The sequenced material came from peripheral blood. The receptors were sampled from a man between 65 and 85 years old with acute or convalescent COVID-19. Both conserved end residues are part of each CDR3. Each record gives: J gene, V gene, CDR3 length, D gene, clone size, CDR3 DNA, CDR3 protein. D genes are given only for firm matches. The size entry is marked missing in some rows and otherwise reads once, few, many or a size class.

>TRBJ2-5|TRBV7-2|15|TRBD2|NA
TGTGCCAGCAGGCCCTCGGGGGGAGGACCCGGGGCCCAGTACTTC
CASRPSGGGPGAQYF
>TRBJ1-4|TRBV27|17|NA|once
TGTGCCAGCAGCCGACGGGTTATCACAGGGCCGAATGAAAAACTGTTTTTT
CASSRRVITGPNEKLFF
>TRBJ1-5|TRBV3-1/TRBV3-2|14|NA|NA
TGTGCCAGCAGCCAAGTGCAGGGGCTTCAGCCCCAGCATTTT
CASSQVQGLQPQHF
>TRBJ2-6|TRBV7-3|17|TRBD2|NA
TGTGCCAGCAGCTACGGGGGGGCAGCCTCTGGGGCCAACGTCCTGACTTTC
CASSYGGAASGANVLTF
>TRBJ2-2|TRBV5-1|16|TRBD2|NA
TGCGCCAGCAGCTTGGTGTTAGCGGGAGTGAACGGGGAGCTGTTTTTT
CASSLVLAGVNGELFF
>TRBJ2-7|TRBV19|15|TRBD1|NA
TGTGCCAGTAGTATAAGGACAGGAGCCTCCTACGAGCAGTACTTC
CASSIRTGASYEQYF
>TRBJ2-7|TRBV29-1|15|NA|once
TGCAGCGTTGTTGATGGGGCAGGGAACCCCTACGAGCAGTACTTC
CSVVDGAGNPYEQYF
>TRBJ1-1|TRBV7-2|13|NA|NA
TGTGCCAGCTCAGTCTTGGTGAACACTGAAGCTTTCTTT
CASSVLVNTEAFF
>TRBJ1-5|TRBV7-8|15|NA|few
TGTGCCAGCAGCTTTCGGGGGGGAAGCAATCAGCCCCAGCATTTT
CASSFRGGSNQPQHF
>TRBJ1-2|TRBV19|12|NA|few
TGTGCCAGTAGTGAGCGGAACTATGGCTACACCTTC
CASSERNYGYTF
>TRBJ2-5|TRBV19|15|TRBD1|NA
TGTGCCAGTAGTGAACCGGGACAGGGGGAAGAGACCCAGTACTTC
CASSEPGQGEETQYF
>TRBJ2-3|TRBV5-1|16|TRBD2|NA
TGCGCCAGCAGCTTGGAGGGCGGGGGGGCCACAGATACGCAGTATTTT
CASSLEGGGATDTQYF
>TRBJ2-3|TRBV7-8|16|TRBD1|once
TGTGCCAGCAGCTTAAATACAGGGGGCTTACCCGATACGCAGTATTTT
CASSLNTGGLPDTQYF
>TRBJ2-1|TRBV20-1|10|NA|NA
TGCAGCGGCGGGGAATATGAGCAGTTCTTC
CSGGEYEQFF
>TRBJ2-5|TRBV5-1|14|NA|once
TGCGCCAGCAGATCGGGGGACCAAAAAGAGACCCAGTACTTC
CASRSGDQKETQYF
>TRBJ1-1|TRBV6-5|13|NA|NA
TGTGCCAGCAGTTACGGGACAAACACTGAAGCTTTCTTT
CASSYGTNTEAFF
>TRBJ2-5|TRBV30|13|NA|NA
TGTGCCTGGAGTGTAGCCACGAGGGAGACCCAGTACTTC
CAWSVATRETQYF
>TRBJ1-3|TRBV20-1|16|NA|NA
TGCAGTGCTAGTACCACGGGATTCGGGTCTGGAAACACCATATATTTT
CSASTTGFGSGNTIYF
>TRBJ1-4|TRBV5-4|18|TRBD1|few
TGTGCCAGCAGCTCCGGACAGGGGGTCGTCGGGGCTAATGAAAAACTGTTTTTT
CASSSGQGVVGANEKLFF
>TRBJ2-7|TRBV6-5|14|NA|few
TGTGCCAGCAGCTTGGGGGGGGCGGAGTACGAGCAGTACTTC
CASSLGGAEYEQYF
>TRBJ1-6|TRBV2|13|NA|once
TGTGCCAGCAGTGATTCGTTTAATTCACCCCTCCACTTT
CASSDSFNSPLHF
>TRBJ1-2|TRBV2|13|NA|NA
TGTGCCAGCAGTGAAGACAGGATCTATGGCTACACCTTC
CASSEDRIYGYTF
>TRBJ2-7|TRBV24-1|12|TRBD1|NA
TGTGCCACCAGTTCAGGGGGCTACGAGCAGTACTTC
CATSSGGYEQYF
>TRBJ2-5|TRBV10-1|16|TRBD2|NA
TGCGCCAGCAGTGAGTCGATAGCGGGGGGTGGAGAGACCCAGTACTTC
CASSESIAGGGETQYF